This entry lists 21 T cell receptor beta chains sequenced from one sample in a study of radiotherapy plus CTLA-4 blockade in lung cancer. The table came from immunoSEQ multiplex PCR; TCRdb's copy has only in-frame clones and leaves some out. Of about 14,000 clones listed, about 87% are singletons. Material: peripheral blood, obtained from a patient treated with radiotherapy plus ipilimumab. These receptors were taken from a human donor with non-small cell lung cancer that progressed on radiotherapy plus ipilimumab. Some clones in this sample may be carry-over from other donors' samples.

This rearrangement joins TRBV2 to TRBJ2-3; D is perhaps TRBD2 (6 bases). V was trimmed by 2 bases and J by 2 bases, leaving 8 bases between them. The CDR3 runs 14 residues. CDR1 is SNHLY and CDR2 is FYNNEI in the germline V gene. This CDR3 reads CASSEWGVTDTQYF. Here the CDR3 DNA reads TGTGCCAGCAGTGAATGGGGGGTCACAGATACGCAGTATTTT.

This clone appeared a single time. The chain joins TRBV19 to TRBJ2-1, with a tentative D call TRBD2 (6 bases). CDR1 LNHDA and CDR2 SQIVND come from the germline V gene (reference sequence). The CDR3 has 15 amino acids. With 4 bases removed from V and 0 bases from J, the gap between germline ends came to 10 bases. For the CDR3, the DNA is TGTGCCAGTAGTACGGGACTGGCCTCCTACAATGAGCAGTTCTTC. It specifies CASSTGLASYNEQFF. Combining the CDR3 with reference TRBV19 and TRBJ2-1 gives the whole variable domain DGGITQSPKYLFRKEGQNVTLSCEQNLNHDAMYWYRQDPGQGLRLIYYSQIVNDFQKGDIAEGYSVSREKKESFPLTVTSAQKNPTAFYLCASSTGLASYNEQFFGPGTRLTVL.

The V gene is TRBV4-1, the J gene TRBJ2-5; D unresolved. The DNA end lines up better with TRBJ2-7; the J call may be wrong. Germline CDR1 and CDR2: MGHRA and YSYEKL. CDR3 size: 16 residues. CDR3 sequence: CASSQHFSESSYEQYF. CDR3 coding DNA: TGCGCCAGCAGCCAACACTTCAGCGAAAGCTCCTACGAGCAGTACTTC.

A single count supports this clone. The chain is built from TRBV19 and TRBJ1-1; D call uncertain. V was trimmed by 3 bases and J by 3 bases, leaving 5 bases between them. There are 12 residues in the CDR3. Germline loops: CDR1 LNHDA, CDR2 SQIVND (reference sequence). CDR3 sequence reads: CASSMRHTEAFF. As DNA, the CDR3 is TGTGCCAGTAGTATGAGGCACACTGAAGCTTTCTTT. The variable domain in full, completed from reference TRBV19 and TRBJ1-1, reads DGGITQSPKYLFRKEGQNVTLSCEQNLNHDAMYWYRQDPGQGLRLIYYSQIVNDFQKGDIAEGYSVSREKKESFPLTVTSAQKNPTAFYLCASSMRHTEAFFGQGTRLTVV.

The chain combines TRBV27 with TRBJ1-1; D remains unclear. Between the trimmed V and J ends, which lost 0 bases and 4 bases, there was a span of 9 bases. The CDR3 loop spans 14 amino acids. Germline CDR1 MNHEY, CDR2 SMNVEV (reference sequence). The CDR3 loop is CASSLSGEGTEAFF. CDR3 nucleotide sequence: TGTGCCAGCAGTTTATCGGGAGAGGGCACTGAAGCTTTCTTT.

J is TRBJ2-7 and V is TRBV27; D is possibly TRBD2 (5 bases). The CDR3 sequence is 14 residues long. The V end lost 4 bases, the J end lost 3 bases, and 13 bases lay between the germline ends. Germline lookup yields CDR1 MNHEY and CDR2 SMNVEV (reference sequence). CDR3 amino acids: CASSYRTPIYEQYF. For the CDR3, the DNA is TGTGCCAGCAGTTATCGGACTCCGATCTACGAGCAGTACTTC.

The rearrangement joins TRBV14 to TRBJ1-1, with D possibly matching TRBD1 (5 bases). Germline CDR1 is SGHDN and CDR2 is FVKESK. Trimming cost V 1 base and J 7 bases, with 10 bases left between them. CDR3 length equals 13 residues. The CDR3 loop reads CASSQVRGIEAFF. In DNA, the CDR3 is TGTGCCAGCAGCCAAGTACGGGGGATTGAAGCTTTCTTT.

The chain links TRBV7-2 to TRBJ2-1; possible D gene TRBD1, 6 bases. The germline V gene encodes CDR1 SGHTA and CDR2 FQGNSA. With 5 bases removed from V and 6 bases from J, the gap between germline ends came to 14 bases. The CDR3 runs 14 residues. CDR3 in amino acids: CASSRGSDGNEQFF. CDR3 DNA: TGTGCCAGCAGCAGGGGGTCCGATGGCAATGAGCAGTTCTTC.

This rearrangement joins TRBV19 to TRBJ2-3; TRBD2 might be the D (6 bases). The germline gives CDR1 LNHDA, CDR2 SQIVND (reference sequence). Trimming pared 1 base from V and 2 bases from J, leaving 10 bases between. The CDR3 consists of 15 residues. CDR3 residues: CASSIGAGSTDTQYF. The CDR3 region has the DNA TGTGCCAGTAGTATAGGTGCGGGGTCCACAGATACGCAGTATTTT. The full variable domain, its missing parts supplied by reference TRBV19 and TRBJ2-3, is DGGITQSPKYLFRKEGQNVTLSCEQNLNHDAMYWYRQDPGQGLRLIYYSQIVNDFQKGDIAEGYSVSREKKESFPLTVTSAQKNPTAFYLCASSIGAGSTDTQYFGPGTRLTVL.

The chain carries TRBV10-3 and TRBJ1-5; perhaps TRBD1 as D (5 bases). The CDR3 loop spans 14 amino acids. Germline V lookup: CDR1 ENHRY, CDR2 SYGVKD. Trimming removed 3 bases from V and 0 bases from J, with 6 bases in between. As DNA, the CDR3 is TGTGCCATCAGTGACAGGGTTAGCAATCAGCCCCAGCATTTT. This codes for CAISDRVSNQPQHF.

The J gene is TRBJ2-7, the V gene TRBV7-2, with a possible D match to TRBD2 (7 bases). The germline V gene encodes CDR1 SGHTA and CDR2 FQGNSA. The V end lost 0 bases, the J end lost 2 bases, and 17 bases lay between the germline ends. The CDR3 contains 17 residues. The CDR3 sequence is CASSLAGGGSFPYEQYF. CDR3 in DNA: TGTGCCAGCAGCTTAGCCGGGGGCGGGAGCTTCCCCTACGAGCAGTACTTC.

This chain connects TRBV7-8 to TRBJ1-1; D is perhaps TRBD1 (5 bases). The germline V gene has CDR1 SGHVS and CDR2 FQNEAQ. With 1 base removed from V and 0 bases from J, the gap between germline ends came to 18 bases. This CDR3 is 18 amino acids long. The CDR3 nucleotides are TGTGCCAGCAGCTTAGAACCCCCTACGACAGATATGAACACTGAAGCTTTCTTT. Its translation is CASSLEPPTTDMNTEAFF.

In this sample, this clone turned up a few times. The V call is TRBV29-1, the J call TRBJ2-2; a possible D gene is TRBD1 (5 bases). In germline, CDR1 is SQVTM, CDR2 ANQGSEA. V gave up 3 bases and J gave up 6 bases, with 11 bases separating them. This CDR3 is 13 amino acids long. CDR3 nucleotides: TGCAGCGTTGACCCCAGGGCCTCCGGGGAGCTGTTTTTT. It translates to CSVDPRASGELFF.

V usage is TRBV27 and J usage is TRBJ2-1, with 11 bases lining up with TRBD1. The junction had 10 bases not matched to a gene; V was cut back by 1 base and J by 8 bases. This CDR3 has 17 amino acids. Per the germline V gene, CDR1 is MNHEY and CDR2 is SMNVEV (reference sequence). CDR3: CASSLYLDRGRIDEQFF. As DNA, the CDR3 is TGTGCCAGCAGTTTATACCTGGACAGGGGGCGCATAGATGAGCAGTTCTTC.

CDR3 sequence (DNA): TGCGCCCTTCTCCGGACTAGCGGCCATGAGCAGTTCTTC. Amino acid sequence: CALLRTSGHEQFF. The genes are TRBV23-1 and TRBJ2-1; TRBD2 matches 10 bases. TRBV23-1 falls under the ORF class, with uncertain function. This CDR3 comprises 13 residues. V gave up 11 bases and J gave up 8 bases; unmatched junction bases: 9.

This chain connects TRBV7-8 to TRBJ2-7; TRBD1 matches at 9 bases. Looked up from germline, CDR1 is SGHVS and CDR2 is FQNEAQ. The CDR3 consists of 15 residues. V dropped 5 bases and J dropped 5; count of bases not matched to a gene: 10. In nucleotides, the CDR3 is TGTGCCAGCAGCAAAACGGACAGGGGAGTCCACGAGCAGTACTTC. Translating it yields CASSKTDRGVHEQYF.

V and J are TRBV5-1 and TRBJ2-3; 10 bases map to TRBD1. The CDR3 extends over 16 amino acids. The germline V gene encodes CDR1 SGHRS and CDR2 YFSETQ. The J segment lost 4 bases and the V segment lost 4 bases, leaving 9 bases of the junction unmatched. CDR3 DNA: TGCGCCAGCAGCCGCGATGGGGACAGGGGAGCAGATACGCAGTATTTT. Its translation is CASSRDGDRGADTQYF. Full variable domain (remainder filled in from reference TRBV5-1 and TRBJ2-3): KAGVTQTPRYLIKTRGQQVTLSCSPISGHRSVSWYQQTPGQGLQFLFEYFSETQRNKGNFPGRFSGRQFSNSRSEMNVSTLELGDSALYLCASSRDGDRGADTQYFGPGTRLTVL.

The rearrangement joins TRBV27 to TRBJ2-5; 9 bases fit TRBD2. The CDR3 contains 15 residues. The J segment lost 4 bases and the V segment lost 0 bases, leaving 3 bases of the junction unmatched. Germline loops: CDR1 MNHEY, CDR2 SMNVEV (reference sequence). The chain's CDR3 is CASSLSVLAGETQYF. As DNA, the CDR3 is TGTGCCAGCAGTTTATCGGTACTAGCGGGAGAGACCCAGTACTTC.

The CDR3 DNA sequence: TGTGCCAGCAGCCAAGATTTCGGGGGGCCGGGAAACACCATATATTTT. It specifies CASSQDFGGPGNTIYF. The chain carries TRBV4-2 and TRBJ1-3; weak D call: TRBD1 (6 bases). Trimming took off 0 bases at V and 4 bases at J, with 13 bases between the two ends. The CDR3 has 16 residues. The germline gives CDR1 LGHNA, CDR2 YNFKEQ.

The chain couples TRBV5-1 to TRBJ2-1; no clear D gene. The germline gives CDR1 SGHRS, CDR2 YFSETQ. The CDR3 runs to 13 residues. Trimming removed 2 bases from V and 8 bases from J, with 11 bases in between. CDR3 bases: TGCGCCAGCAGCTTTACGGGTCGCGATGAGCAGTTCTTC. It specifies CASSFTGRDEQFF.

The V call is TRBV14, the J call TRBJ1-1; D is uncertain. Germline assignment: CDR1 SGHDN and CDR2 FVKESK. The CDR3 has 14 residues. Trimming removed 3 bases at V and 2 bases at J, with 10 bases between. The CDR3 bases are TGTGCCAGCAGCCAGACTCGGACTAACACTGAAGCTTTCTTT. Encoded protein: CASSQTRTNTEAFF.